This T cell receptor (beta chain) stems from a study of PD-1 blockade in classical Hodgkin lymphoma (dated by TCRdb to the early 2020s). As for the study more broadly: Nivolumab dosing was 3 mg/kg intravenously every 2 weeks, continuing until either disease progression or unacceptable toxicity. The study used TCR beta sequencing and CyTOF to define a peripheral blood immune signature of response to PD-1 blockade in classical Hodgkin lymphoma.

The research as a whole found: Patients starting nivolumab less than 1 year after ASCT had lower diversity and were excluded from later analyses to avoid confounding by immune reconstitution. Trial patients achieving complete response had baseline diversity similar to newly diagnosed patients, whereas partial responders and progressors had significantly lower diversity. By C4D1, a significant rise was seen in CD4+ TCR diversity but not in CD8+ TCR diversity (p=0.0027 vs p=0.16), and the rise was most apparent among complete responders (p=0.02). Baseline TCR diversity was reported as lower in newly diagnosed patients than in healthy donors, and lower still in relapsed/refractory patients. The study covered only a single clinical trial cohort, and the causes of the repertoire differences, possibly disease activity or prior therapy, were still not defined.

What the time point label conveys for this sample: cycle 1 day 1 (C1D1), immediately before nivolumab initiation. All trial patients had relapsed after autologous stem cell transplantation, with cohorts A, B and C differing in prior brentuximab vedotin exposure. A total of more than 55 patients with relapsed/refractory classical Hodgkin lymphoma made up the trial cohort, and each patient's best overall response was complete response, partial response or progressive disease. In the multi-cohort phase II CheckMate 205 trial, trial patients received single-agent nivolumab. An independent review committee assessed best overall response using the 2007 International Working Group response criteria. Trial PBMCs were collected immediately before nivolumab initiation (C1D1) and during therapy at cycle 2 day 1 and cycle 4 day 1. After peripheral blood was drawn into 8 mL Vacutainer Cell Preparation Tubes, PBMCs were isolated by centrifugation and then cryopreserved.

Genomic DNA was isolated using the Qiagen DNeasy kit from unsorted PBMCs as well as from negatively selected CD4+ and CD8+ fractions. TCR beta CDR3 regions were amplified by immunoSEQ multiplex PCR using primers annealing to V and J segments. A synthetic immune receptor repertoire was used to minimize amplification bias, and any residual bias was removed computationally once sequencing was done. Regarding the original processing steps: Custom Python scripts were used to quantify repertoire diversity as the Shannon entropy index. Unsorted, CD4+ and CD8+ repertoires were examined separately, except in combined analyses, for which CD4+ and CD8+ sequences were merged in silico. Clonal expansion was defined as at least a 2-fold frequency increase after treatment relative to C1D1, with a pseudocount of 0.5 for undetected baseline clones. Singleton clones were defined as clones with 0 or 1 copy at C1D1, and non-singleton clones were defined as clones with 2 or more copies. By matching protein sequences in sorted samples from the same patient, clones expanded in unsorted samples were annotated as CD4+, CD8+ or unknown. Wilcoxon tests on paired samples were used to test diversity changes from C1D1 to C4D1. TCRdb re-hosts the immuneACCESS table, in-frame sequences only. Its copies lack some clones; in the studies checked, an unresolved V gene accounts for under half of them, and the cause for the rest is not known. The V and J calls and clone size are taken from that table; D and trimming were inferred from the DNA. For this sample the table gives tens of thousands of clones, of which around 90% were detected only once. The top ten clones comprise 20% to 25% of the sample.

This clone was seen only a few times. Its antigen remains unidentified. Base quality data are lacking; no much larger clone is found one base away. The source of this sequence is a human donor with classical Hodgkin lymphoma. The starting material was peripheral blood mononuclear cells (PBMCs), obtained at baseline.

In nucleotide form, the sequence is TGCAGTGCTAGAGATCGAAGTGAAGCTTTCTTT. Translated, it gives CSARDRSEAFF. In this chain, TRBV20-1 is recombined with TRBJ1-1; confidence is insufficient to name the D gene. According to the germline V gene (reference sequence), CDR1 reads DFQATT and CDR2 reads SNEGSKA. The CDR3 goes from the cysteine to the phenylalanine over 11 residues. Kept here is only the CDR3 DNA, which spans 33 bases and is read in frame from base 1. Trimming removed 0 bases from V and 7 bases from J, leaving 6 bases between the germline ends.